This T cell receptor beta chain was retrieved from a study of blood T cell repertoires in COVID-19. Study details: Samples taken during acute and convalescent COVID-19 were collected in the United States, Italy and Spain. From T cells, B-cell-depleted T cells, or PBMCs came the material, which was cDNA or gDNA.

Under the authors' procedure: Nucleated cell counts were estimated from reference gene primer amplification. The protocol was immunoSEQ multiplex PCR, while the TCRdb copy is restricted to in-frame clones and leaves out a portion. That table is the source of V, J and clone size, and D and trimming were worked out from the DNA. The sample has about 200,000 clones; 89% are singletons. Germline loops: CDR1 MDHEN, CDR2 SYDVKM. V lost 5 bases, J lost 6 bases, and 16 bases stayed unmatched. The CDR3 has 16 amino acids. Specimen: peripheral blood. The genes are TRBV28 and TRBJ2-7; 7 bases agree with TRBD2. The source is a middle-aged man with acute or convalescent COVID-19. The CDR3 DNA sequence: TGTGCCAGCAGTCCCCCGGGACTACCCCCCTGGGGCGAGCAGTACTTC. Translation: CASSPPGLPPWGEQYF. Full variable domain (remainder filled in from reference TRBV28 and TRBJ2-7): DVKVTQSSRYLVKRTGEKVFLECVQDMDHENMFWYRQDPGLGLRLIYFSYDVKMKEKGDIPEGYSVSREKKERFSLILESASTNQTSMYLCASSPPGLPPWGEQYFGPGTRLTVT.